This T cell receptor beta chain was sequenced during a study of beta chain features in type 1 diabetes. Study overall: Over all samples combined, 90 million to 140 million sorted cells were examined. Study observations and caveats: There was a moderate but significant shortening of TCRB CDR3s in all four CD4+ subsets of Type 1 diabetes patients.

What was sequenced were expressed TCRB transcripts, since all of the isolated RNA had been reverse transcribed. Generated by immunoSEQ multiplex PCR, the TCRdb table keeps only in-frame clones and is missing some. Seen here are about 220,000 clones, 11% observed once, and the top ten hold roughly 1.3%. The length of the CDR3 is 14 residues. The V gene's germline CDR1 is KGHSH and CDR2 LQKENI. V lost 4 bases and J lost 5, with 15 bases in between. With respect to this clone: The target antigen is unknown.

The chain couples TRBV18 to TRBJ2-7; weak D call: TRBD2 (6 bases). The TCR comes from a man younger than 30 in good health. The sequenced sample consisted of central memory CD4+ T cells from blood. The CDR3 nucleotides are TGTGCCAGCTCACTGCCCCGGGGACTCGACGAGCAGTACTTC. It encodes CASSLPRGLDEQYF. The whole variable domain, filled in from reference TRBV18 and TRBJ2-7, reads NAGVMQNPRHLVRRRGQEARLRCSPMKGHSHVYWYRQLPEEGLKFMVYLQKENIIDESGMPKERFSAEFPKEGPSILRIQQVVRGDSAAYFCASSLPRGLDEQYFGPGTRLTVT.